This T cell receptor (beta chain) was sequenced during a study of tumor-infiltrating lymphocytes in glioblastoma multiforme (dated by TCRdb to 2015 to 2018). Notes on the research overall: To test whether intratumoral genomic heterogeneity fosters TIL diversity, the study jointly examined somatic mutations, TIL diversity and immune response activity. Summary of the overall study and its limitations: The authors noted that sorting T cells into functional subsets, which was not done in this study, would be a future improvement. RNA-based TCR sequencing may distort clone frequencies because T cells carry unequal numbers of TCR transcripts. Generalizability is limited because the TCR and somatic mutation analysis included only one glioblastoma patient.

Concerning this clonotype: The target of this receptor is not known. An end of the junction does not agree with germline; a read error may underlie this.

CDR1 and CDR2 were assigned from the germline V gene (reference sequence) as DFQATT and SNEGSKA. The CDR3, from cysteine to phenylalanine, totals 15 residues. Left in the record is the CDR3 DNA by itself, 45 bases read in frame from the first base. The AllPrep DNA/RNA mini kit was used to purify genomic DNA and total RNA at the same time from each of the 10 to 11 tumor samples. OD 260/280 ratios above 1.9 and RNA integrity numbers above 6.5 were observed for all RNA. A modified ARM-PCR protocol with multiple V-beta primers and a C-beta primer was used to build TCRB libraries from RNA via three nested multiplex PCR rounds. TCRB-specific cDNA was synthesized from around 550 ng total RNA with ProtoScript II Reverse Transcriptase and a C-beta primer. No unique molecular identifiers were described for the TCRB libraries. The third PCR added barcodes and adapters over around 24 cycles with Deep VentR (exo-) polymerase, followed by gel purification of 250-500 bp bands. An Illumina HiSeq 2500 was used to sequence the TCRB libraries with 250 bp paired-end reads. As for the original processing: Trimmomatic was used to clean reads, FLASH to merge reads, MiGEC to assign V, D and J segments, and VDJtools to perform the analysis. Repertoire diversity was quantified with the Shannon-Wiener diversity index calculated using VDJtools. Through fastp at Q25 and MiXCR, TCRdb rebuilt clones from the public reads, retaining in-frame beta chains. One record per CDR3 amino acid sequence lists the most common genes and DNA. None of the V and J calls come from the authors' own analysis; TCRdb made them. The sample table shows 12,000 to 15,000 distinct CDR3 sequences, and around 70% are seen once. The ten largest make up over 35% of the sample.

This receptor was taken from a male donor with glioblastoma. Sequenced: brain tumor tissue. The chain employs TRBV20-1 and TRBJ1-1, with TRBD1 as a weak D call on 6 bases. The nucleotides read TGCAGTGTTAGAGATGGGGGGGGGCTTGGGTCTCAAGCTTTCTTT. Its protein is CSVRDGGGLGSQAFF.